Presented here are 6 T cell receptor beta chains from one specimen sequenced in a study of monozygotic twins with inflammatory bowel disease (dated by TCRdb to the late 2010s). The protocol used for the library was 5' RACE. Sequencing was carried out with an Illumina HiSeq 2500. The reads underwent TCRdb reprocessing, giving one record for each CDR3 protein sequence and no DNA. Per the sample table, the count is around 40,000 distinct CDR3 sequences. The leading ten clones occupy 5.3% of the sample. Sequencing was carried out using blood. All receptors derive from a human donor with ulcerative colitis or Crohn's disease, or a healthy co-twin of an affected twin (not recorded which).

The chain couples TRBV20-1 to TRBJ2-6; TCRdb calls TRBD1, which cannot be checked without DNA. Germline values: CDR1 DFQATT, CDR2 SNEGSKA (reference sequence). This CDR3 is 15 amino acids long. The CDR3 sequence: CSAQQGTAGANVLTF.

This chain uses TRBV7-2 with TRBJ2-7; TCRdb calls TRBD1, which cannot be checked without DNA. The CDR3 length is 14 residues. Germline loops: CDR1 SGHTA, CDR2 FQGNSA. CDR3 loop: CASSLGWGGYEQYF.

V gene TRBV6-5 combines with J gene TRBJ1-2; no DNA is available, so the TRBD1 call from TCRdb remains unchecked. The CDR3 contains 13 residues. CDR1 and CDR2 from the germline V gene are MNHEY and SVGAGI. The CDR3 here is CASSRTGGGGYTF.

The V and J genes are TRBV7-9 and TRBJ1-1; absent DNA, TCRdb's TRBD1 call cannot be checked. In germline, CDR1 is SEHNR, CDR2 FQNEAQ (reference sequence). CDR3 length: 13 amino acids. CDR3: CASSFTIQGEAFF.

V and J are TRBV18 and TRBJ2-5. CDR3 length: 12 amino acids. CDR1 KGHSH and CDR2 LQKENI come from the germline V gene. The CDR3 sequence is CASSYNQETQYF.

The chain recombines TRBV7-2 with TRBJ1-1; the TCRdb D gene call, TRBD1, has no DNA to confirm it. Germline CDR1 SGHTA, CDR2 FQGNSA. The CDR3 spans 17 residues. CDR3 in amino acids: CASSLGQGAGTGTEAFF. The entire variable domain, with the rest obtained from reference TRBV7-2 and TRBJ1-1, is as follows: GAGVSQSPSNKVTEKGKDVELRCDPISGHTALYWYRQSLGQGLEFLIYFQGNSAPDKSGLPSDRFSAERTGGSVSTLTIQRTQQEDSAVYLCASSLGQGAGTGTEAFFGQGTRLTVV.